Listed below are T cell receptor beta chains from one sample, sequenced in a study of shared clonotypes between healthy human individuals. Profiling relied on immunoSEQ multiplex PCR, and the TCRdb table lists in-frame clones only, not all of them. In the table there are some 2,100,000 clones, approximately 96% of which are singletons. Sequenced sample: naive CD4+ T cells sorted from blood. Receptors originate from a man between 18 and 29 years old in good health. CDR3s include the opening cysteine and the closing phenylalanine or tryptophan. Each record gives: D gene, V gene, J gene, CDR3 protein, CDR3 DNA. D genes are given only for firm matches.

d_gene: -; v_gene: TRBV7-6; j_gene: TRBJ1-6; CDR3aa: CASSLVVPSGSRSNSPLHF; CDR3nt: TGTGCCAGCAGCTTAGTAGTTCCCTCTGGCAGCCGGTCCAATTCACCCCTCCACTTT
d_gene: -; v_gene: TRBV6-6; j_gene: TRBJ2-3; CDR3aa: CASSHALAWGTDTQYF; CDR3nt: TGTGCCAGCAGCCACGCCTTGGCTTGGGGCACAGATACGCAGTATTTT
d_gene: TRBD1; v_gene: TRBV6-1; j_gene: TRBJ1-6; CDR3aa: CASSDFGAGGYNSPLHF; CDR3nt: TGTGCCAGCAGTGATTTTGGGGCAGGGGGCTATAATTCACCCCTCCACTTT
d_gene: -; v_gene: TRBV20-1; j_gene: TRBJ1-2; CDR3aa: CSALQSYGYTF; CDR3nt: TGCAGTGCCTTACAGTCCTATGGCTACACCTTC
d_gene: -; v_gene: TRBV7-9; j_gene: TRBJ2-3; CDR3aa: CASSLLGPTGLGDTQYF; CDR3nt: TGTGCCAGCAGCTTATTGGGGCCTACAGGGCTAGGAGATACGCAGTATTTT
d_gene: TRBD2; v_gene: TRBV7-7; j_gene: TRBJ2-5; CDR3aa: CASSPSGGRAAETQYF; CDR3nt: TGTGCTAGCAGCCCTAGTGGCGGGAGGGCTGCAGAGACCCAGTACTTC
d_gene: -; v_gene: TRBV4-1; j_gene: TRBJ1-5; CDR3aa: CASSLQSSNQPQHF; CDR3nt: TGCGCCAGCAGTCTACAGTCTAGCAATCAGCCCCAGCATTTT
d_gene: TRBD2; v_gene: TRBV7-7; j_gene: TRBJ2-5; CDR3aa: CASAGGRLETQYF; CDR3nt: TGTGCTAGCGCGGGGGGGCGTTTGGAGACCCAGTACTTC
d_gene: -; v_gene: TRBV4-1; j_gene: TRBJ1-1; CDR3aa: CASSQGGGRGSTEAFF; CDR3nt: TGCGCCAGCAGCCAAGGGGGGGGACGCGGAAGCACTGAAGCTTTCTTT
d_gene: -; v_gene: TRBV4-1; j_gene: TRBJ1-5; CDR3aa: CASSQESRAFNQPQHF; CDR3nt: TGCGCCAGCAGCCAAGAATCGCGGGCCTTCAATCAGCCCCAGCATTTT
d_gene: -; v_gene: TRBV10-3; j_gene: TRBJ1-1; CDR3aa: CAVKAGGTEAFF; CDR3nt: TGTGCCGTGAAGGCGGGCGGCACTGAAGCTTTCTTT